The source of this T cell receptor (beta chain) is a study of cytomegalovirus exposure and HLA in healthy donors. General study findings and limits: Presence/absence analyses treated sequencing depth as roughly uniform across donors. Only CMV serostatus was available as immune exposure information.

Comment on this clone: As yet, its antigen is unknown.

60 Vbeta and 13 Jbeta primers were used in PCR. Measured with immunoSEQ multiplex PCR; TCRdb has only the in-frame clones, and not every one. The sample lists under 200,000 clones, 79% occurring once. What was sequenced was PBMCs. This TCR derives from a woman between 50 and 59 years old in good health and CMV-seronegative.

CDR3 nucleotides: TGTGCCAGCAGTCGCACACAGGGGACGGGGAAACACGAGCAGTACTTC. Its protein product is CASSRTQGTGKHEQYF. The V and J genes are TRBV27 and TRBJ2-5; 7 bases agree with TRBD1. The DNA end is a closer match to TRBJ2-7, so the J assignment may be wrong. The CDR3 is 16 residues long. From germline, CDR1 is MNHEY and CDR2 SMNVEV (reference sequence).